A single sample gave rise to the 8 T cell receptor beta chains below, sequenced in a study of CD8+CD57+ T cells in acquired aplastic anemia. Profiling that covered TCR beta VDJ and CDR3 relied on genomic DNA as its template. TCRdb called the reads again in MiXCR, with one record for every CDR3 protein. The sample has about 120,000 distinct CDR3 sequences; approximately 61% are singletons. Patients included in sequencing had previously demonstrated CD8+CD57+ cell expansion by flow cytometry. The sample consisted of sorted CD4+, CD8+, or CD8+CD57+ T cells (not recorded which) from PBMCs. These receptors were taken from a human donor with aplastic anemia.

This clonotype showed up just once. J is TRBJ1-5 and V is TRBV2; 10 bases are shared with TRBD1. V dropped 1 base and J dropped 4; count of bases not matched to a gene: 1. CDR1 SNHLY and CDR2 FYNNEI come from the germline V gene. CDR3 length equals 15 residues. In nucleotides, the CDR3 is TGTGCCAGCAGTGAAGGGACAGGGGGTAATCAGCCCCAGCATTTT. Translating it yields CASSEGTGGNQPQHF.

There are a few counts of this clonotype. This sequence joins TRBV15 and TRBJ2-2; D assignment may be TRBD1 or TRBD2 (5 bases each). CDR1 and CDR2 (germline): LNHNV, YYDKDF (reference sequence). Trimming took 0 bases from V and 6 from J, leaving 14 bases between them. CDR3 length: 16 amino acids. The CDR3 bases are TGTGCCACCAGCAGAGATCGATCCTTGGGGGCCGGGGAGCTGTTTTTT. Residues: CATSRDRSLGAGELFF.

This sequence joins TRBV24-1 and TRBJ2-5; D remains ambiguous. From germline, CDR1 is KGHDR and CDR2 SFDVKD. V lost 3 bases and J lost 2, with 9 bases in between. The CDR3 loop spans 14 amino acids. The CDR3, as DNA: TGTGCCACCAGTGATGCGGACGGACAAGAGACCCAGTACTTC. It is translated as CATSDADGQETQYF.

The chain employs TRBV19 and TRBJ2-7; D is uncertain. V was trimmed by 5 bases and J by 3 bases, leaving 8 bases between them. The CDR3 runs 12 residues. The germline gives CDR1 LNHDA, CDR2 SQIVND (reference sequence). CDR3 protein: CASSAPDYEQYF. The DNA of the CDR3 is TGTGCCAGTAGTGCCCCCGACTACGAGCAGTACTTC.

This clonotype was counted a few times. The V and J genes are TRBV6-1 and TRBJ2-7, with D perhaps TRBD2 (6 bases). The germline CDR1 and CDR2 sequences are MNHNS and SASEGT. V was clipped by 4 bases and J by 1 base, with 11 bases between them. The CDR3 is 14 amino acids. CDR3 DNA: TGTGCCAGCAGTGTCGGGGGTCAATCCTACGAGCAGTACTTC. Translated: CASSVGGQSYEQYF.

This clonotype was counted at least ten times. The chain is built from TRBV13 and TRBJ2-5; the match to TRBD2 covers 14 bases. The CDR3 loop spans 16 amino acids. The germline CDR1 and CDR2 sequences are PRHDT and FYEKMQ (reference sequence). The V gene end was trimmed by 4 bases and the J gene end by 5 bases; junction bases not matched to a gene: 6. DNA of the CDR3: TGTGCCAGCAGCTCACGACTAGCGGGGGGGCTCGAGACCCAGTACTTC. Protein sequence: CASSSRLAGGLETQYF.

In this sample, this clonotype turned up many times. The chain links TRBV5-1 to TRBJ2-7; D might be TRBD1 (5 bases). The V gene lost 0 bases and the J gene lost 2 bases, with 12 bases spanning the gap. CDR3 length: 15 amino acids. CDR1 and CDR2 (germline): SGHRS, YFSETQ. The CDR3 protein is CASSLEQGITYEQYF. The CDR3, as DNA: TGCGCCAGCAGCTTGGAGCAGGGTATAACCTACGAGCAGTACTTC.

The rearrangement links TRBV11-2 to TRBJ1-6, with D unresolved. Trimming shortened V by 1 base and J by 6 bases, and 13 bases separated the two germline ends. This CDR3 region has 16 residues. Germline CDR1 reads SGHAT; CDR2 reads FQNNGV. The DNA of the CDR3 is TGTGCCAGCAGCTTAGTGTCCGGACTCGCTAATTCACCCCTCCACTTT. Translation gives CASSLVSGLANSPLHF.